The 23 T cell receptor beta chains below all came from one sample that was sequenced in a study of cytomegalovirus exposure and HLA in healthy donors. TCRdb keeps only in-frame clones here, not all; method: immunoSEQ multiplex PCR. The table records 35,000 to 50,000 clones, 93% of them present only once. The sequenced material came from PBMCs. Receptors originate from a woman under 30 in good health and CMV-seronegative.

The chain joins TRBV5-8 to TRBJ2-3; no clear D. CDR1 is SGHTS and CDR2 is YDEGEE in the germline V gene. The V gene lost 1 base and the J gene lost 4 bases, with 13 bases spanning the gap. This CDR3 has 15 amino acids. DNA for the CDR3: TGTGCCAGCAGCTTGAACTTTCCGACTCCAGATACGCAGTATTTT. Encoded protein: CASSLNFPTPDTQYF.

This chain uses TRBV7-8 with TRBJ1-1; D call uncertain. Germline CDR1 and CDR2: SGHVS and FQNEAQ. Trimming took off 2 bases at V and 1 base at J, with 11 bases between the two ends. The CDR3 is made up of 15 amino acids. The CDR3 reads CASSLSIAENTEAFF. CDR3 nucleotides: TGTGCCAGCAGCTTAAGCATAGCAGAGAACACTGAAGCTTTCTTT.

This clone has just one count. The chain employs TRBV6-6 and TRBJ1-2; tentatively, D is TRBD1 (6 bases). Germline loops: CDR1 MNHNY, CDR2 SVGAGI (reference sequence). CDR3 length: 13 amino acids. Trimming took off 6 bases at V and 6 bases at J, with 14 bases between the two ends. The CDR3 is CASSSGAPNGYTF. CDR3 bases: TGTGCCAGCAGCTCAGGGGCGCCTAATGGCTACACCTTC.

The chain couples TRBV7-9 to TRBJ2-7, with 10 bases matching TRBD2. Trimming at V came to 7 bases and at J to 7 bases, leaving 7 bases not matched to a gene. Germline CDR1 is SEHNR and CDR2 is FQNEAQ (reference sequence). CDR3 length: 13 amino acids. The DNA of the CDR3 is TGTGCCAGCACCTCTAGCGGGAGTGGTGAGCAGTACTTC. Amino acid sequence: CASTSSGSGEQYF.

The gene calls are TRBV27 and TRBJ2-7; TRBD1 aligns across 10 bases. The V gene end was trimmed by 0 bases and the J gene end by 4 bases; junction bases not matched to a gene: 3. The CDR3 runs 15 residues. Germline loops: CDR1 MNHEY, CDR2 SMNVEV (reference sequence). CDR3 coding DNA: TGTGCCAGCAGTTTATCGGGACAGGGGTCTTACGAGCAGTACTTC. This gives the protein CASSLSGQGSYEQYF.

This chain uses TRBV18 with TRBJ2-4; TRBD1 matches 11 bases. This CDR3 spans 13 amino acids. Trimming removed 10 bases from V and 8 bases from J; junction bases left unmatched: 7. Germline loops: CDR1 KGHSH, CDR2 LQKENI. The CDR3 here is CATGQGAGDIQYF. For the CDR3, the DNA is TGTGCCACCGGACAGGGGGCAGGGGACATTCAGTACTTC.

In DNA form, the CDR3 reads TGTGCCATCAGTGAGTCGATCCAGGGGTTCAATCAGCCCCAGCATTTT. This encodes CAISESIQGFNQPQHF. The chain has TRBV10-3 and TRBJ1-5, with a tentative D call TRBD1 (6 bases). Trimming took off 0 bases at V and 3 bases at J, with 12 bases between the two ends. Germline-derived CDR1 and CDR2 are ENHRY and SYGVKD. The CDR3 spans 16 residues.

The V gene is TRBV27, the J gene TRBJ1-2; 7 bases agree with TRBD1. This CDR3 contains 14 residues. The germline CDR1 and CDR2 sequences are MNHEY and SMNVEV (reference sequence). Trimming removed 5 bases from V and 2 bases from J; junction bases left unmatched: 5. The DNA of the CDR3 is TGTGCCAGCAGTCCGCAGACAGGGAACTATGGCTACACCTTC. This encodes CASSPQTGNYGYTF.

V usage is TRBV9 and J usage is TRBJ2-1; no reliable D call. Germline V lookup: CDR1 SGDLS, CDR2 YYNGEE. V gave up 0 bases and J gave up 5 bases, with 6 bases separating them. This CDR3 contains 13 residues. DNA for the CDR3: TGTGCCAGCAGCGTAGGGGCCGACAATGAGCAGTTCTTC. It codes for CASSVGADNEQFF. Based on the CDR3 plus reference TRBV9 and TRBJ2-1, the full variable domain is DSGVTQTPKHLITATGQRVTLRCSPRSGDLSVYWYQQSLDQGLQFLIQYYNGEERAKGNILERFSAQQFPDLHSELNLSSLELGDSALYFCASSVGADNEQFFGPGTRLTVL.

CDR3 sequence: CASRVINYEKLFF. The DNA of the CDR3 is TGTGCCAGCCGGGTCATTAATTATGAAAAACTGTTTTTT. The V call is TRBV6-1, the J call TRBJ1-4; D gene unclear. CDR1 and CDR2 from the germline V gene are MNHNS and SASEGT. This CDR3 contains 13 residues. The ends were cut back, 8 bases at V and 6 bases at J, with 13 bases in the middle.

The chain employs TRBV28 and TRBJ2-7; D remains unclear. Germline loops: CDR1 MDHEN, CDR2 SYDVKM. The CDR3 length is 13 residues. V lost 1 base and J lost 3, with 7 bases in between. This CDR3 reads CASSLSPGYEQYF. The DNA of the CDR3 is TGTGCCAGCAGTTTATCGCCCGGCTACGAGCAGTACTTC.

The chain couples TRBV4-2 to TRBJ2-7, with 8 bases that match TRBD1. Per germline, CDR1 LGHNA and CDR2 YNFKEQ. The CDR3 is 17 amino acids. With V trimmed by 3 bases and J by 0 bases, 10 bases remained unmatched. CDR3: CASSQGPGTGFSYEQYF. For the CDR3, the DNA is TGTGCCAGCAGCCAGGGCCCTGGGACAGGTTTCTCCTACGAGCAGTACTTC.

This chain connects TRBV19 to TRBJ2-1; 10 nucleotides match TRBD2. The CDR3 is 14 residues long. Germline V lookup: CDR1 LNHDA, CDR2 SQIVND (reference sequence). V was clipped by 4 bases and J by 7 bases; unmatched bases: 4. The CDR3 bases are TGTGCCAGTAGTAGAGCGGGAGGGCCAAATGAGCAGTTCTTC. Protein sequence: CASSRAGGPNEQFF.

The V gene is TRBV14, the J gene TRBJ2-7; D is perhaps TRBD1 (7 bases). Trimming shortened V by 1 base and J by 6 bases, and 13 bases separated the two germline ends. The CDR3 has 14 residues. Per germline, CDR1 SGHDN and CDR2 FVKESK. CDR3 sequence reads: CASSQGGTAGEQYF. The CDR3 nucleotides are TGTGCCAGCAGCCAAGGTGGGACAGCGGGCGAGCAGTACTTC.

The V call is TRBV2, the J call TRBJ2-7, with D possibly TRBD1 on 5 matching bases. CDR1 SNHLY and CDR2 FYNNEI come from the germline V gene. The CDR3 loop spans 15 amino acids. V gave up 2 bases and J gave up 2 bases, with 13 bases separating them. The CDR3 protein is CASSERGRVTYEQYF. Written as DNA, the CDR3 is TGTGCCAGCAGTGAAAGGGGCAGGGTAACCTACGAGCAGTACTTC.

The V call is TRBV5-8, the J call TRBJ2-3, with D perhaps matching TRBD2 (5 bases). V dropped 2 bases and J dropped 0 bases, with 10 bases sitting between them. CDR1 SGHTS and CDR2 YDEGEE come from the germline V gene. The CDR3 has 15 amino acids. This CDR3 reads CASSLGLDSTDTQYF. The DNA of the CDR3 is TGTGCCAGCAGCTTAGGACTGGACAGCACAGATACGCAGTATTTT.

The CDR3 bases are TGTGCCAGCAGCTTGCTACAGGTTAAGGCTGAAGCTTTCTTT. Encoded protein: CASSLLQVKAEAFF. The V and J genes are TRBV13 and TRBJ1-1, with D maybe TRBD1 (5 bases). The CDR3 length is 14 residues. V gave up 3 bases and J gave up 6 bases, with 14 bases separating them. Germline V gene lookup returns CDR1 PRHDT and CDR2 FYEKMQ (reference sequence).

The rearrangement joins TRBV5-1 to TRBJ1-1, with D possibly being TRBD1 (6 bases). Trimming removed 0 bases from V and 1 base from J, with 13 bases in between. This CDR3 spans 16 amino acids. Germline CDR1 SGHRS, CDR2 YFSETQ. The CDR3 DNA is TGCGCCAGCAGCTTGGAGGCAGGGGCCCCGAACACTGAAGCTTTCTTT. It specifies CASSLEAGAPNTEAFF.

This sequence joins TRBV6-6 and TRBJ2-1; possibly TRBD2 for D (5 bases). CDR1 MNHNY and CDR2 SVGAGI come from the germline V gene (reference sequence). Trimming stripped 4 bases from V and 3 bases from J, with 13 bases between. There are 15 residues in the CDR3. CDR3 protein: CASSSLAEGYNEQFF. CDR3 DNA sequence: TGTGCCAGCAGTTCCCTAGCTGAGGGCTACAATGAGCAGTTCTTC.

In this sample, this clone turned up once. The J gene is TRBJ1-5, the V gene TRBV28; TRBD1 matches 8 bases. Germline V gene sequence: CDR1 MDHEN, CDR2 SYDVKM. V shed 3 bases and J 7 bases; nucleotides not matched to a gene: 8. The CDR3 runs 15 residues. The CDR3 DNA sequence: TGTGCCAGCAGTTTCCTGACAGGGGTCTTACAGCCCCAGCATTTT. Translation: CASSFLTGVLQPQHF.

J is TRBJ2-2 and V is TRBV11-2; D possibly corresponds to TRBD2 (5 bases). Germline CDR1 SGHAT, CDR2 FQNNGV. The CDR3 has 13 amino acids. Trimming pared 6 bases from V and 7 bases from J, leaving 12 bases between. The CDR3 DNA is TGTGCCAGCAGGGGTCCCGGGGACGGGGAGCTGTTTTTT. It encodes CASRGPGDGELFF.

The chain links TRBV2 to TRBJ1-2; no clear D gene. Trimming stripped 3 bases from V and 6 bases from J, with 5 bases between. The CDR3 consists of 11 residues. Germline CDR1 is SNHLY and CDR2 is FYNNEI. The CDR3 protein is CASSEAHGYTF. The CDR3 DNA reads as TGTGCCAGCAGTGAGGCCCATGGCTACACCTTC. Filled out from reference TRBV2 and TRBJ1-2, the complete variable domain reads EPEVTQTPSHQVTQMGQEVILRCVPISNHLYFYWYRQILGQKVEFLVSFYNNEISEKSEIFDDQFSVERPDGSNFTLKIRSTKLEDSAMYFCASSEAHGYTFGSGTRLTVV.

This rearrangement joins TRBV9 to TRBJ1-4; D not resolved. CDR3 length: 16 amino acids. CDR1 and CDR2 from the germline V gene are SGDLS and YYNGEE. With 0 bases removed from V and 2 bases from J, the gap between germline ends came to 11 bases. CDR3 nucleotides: TGTGCCAGCAGCGTAGATCTAGGCGTCACTAATGAAAAACTGTTTTTT. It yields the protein CASSVDLGVTNEKLFF.